The clone carrying this T cell receptor (beta chain) was seen a few times. What it recognizes is unknown. The data stem from a study of identical twins. Template switching added a universal primer site; cDNA carried unique molecular identifiers. TCRdb redid the calling of the 5' RACE reads with MiXCR, one entry per CDR3 protein. This table holds about 220,000 distinct CDR3 sequences, approximately 8% found once. The CDR3 consists of 12 residues. Germline loops: CDR1 DFQATT, CDR2 SNEGSKA (reference sequence). Trimming took 0 bases from V and 2 from J, leaving 3 bases between them. General study points: Memory repertoires lacked the insertion deficit that abundant cord blood beta clonotypes showed.

These data also featured in a second study, about yellow fever vaccine responses in identical twins.

The origin of this receptor is a woman aged 18-29 years in good health. Sequencing used CD8+ T cells sorted from blood. The chain uses TRBV20-1 and TRBJ2-3, with D uncertain. This chain's CDR3 is CSARDYTDTQYF. DNA for the CDR3: TGCAGTGCTAGAGACTACACAGATACGCAGTATTTT.